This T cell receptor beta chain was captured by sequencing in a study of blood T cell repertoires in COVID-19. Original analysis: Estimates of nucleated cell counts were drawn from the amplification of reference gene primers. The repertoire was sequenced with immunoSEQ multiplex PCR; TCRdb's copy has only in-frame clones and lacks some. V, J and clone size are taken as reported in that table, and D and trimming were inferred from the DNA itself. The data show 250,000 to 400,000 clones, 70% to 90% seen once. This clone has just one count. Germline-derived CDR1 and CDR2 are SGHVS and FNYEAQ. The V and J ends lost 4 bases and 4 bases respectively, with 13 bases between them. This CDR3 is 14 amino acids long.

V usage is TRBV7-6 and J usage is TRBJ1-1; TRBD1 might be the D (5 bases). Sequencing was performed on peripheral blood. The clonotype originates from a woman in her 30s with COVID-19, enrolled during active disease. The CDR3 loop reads CASSWGWGGTEAFF. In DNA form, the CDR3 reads TGTGCCAGCAGCTGGGGTTGGGGGGGCACTGAAGCTTTCTTT. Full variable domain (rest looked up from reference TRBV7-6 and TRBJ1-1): GAGVSQSPRYKVTKRGQDVALRCDPISGHVSLYWYRQALGQGPEFLTYFNYEAQQDKSGLPNDRFSAERPEGSISTLTIQRTEQRDSAMYRCASSWGWGGTEAFFGQGTRLTVV.